Listed below are T cell receptor beta chains from one sample, sequenced in a study of cytomegalovirus exposure and HLA in healthy donors. Sequenced by immunoSEQ multiplex PCR; TCRdb stores in-frame clones only, minus some. The sample records approximately 150,000 clones, approximately 84% being singletons. Material: PBMCs. Receptor source: a man younger than 30 in good health and CMV-seronegative. CDR3s include the opening cysteine and the closing phenylalanine or tryptophan. D genes are given only for firm matches. Clone size is shown for a subset of rows, as once, few, many or a class of expanded clone.

D,size,J,V,CDR3,DNA
TRBD2,NA,TRBJ2-7,TRBV13,CASSSQLLRLAGVYEQYF,TGTGCCAGCAGCTCTCAACTCCTCCGACTAGCGGGGGTCTACGAGCAGTACTTC
NA,NA,TRBJ2-7,TRBV6-5,CASSRDFNYEQYF,TGTGCCAGCAGCCGGGACTTTAACTACGAGCAGTACTTC
NA,NA,TRBJ2-7,TRBV6-5,CASSYSTTGLEQYF,TGTGCCAGCAGTTACTCTACGACAGGCCTCGAGCAGTACTTC
TRBD2,NA,TRBJ2-1,TRBV30,CAWSGLAGGSEQFF,TGTGCCTGGAGTGGTCTAGCGGGAGGGAGTGAGCAGTTCTTC
NA,NA,TRBJ1-2,TRBV11-1,CASSPEMEPANYGYTF,TGTGCCAGCAGCCCGGAGATGGAACCAGCTAACTATGGCTACACCTTC
TRBD1,once,TRBJ2-5,TRBV27,CASSPGQELKETQYF,TGTGCCAGCAGTCCGGGACAGGAGCTAAAAGAGACCCAGTACTTC
NA,NA,TRBJ2-1,TRBV2,CASSDLHGSYNEQFF,TGTGCCAGCAGTGACCTGCACGGGAGTTACAATGAGCAGTTCTTC
TRBD1,NA,TRBJ1-5,TRBV19,CASSSPGQGADQPQHF,TGTGCCAGTAGTTCCCCGGGACAGGGGGCGGATCAGCCCCAGCATTTT
NA,NA,TRBJ1-3,TRBV5-1,CASSLGTRNIGNTIYF,TGCGCCAGCAGCTTGGGGACAAGAAATATTGGAAACACCATATATTTT
NA,NA,TRBJ1-1,TRBV27,CASSPSPGLEAFF,TGTGCCAGCAGTCCGTCCCCTGGGCTGGAAGCTTTCTTT
NA,NA,TRBJ1-5,TRBV18,CASSADENQPQHF,TGTGCCAGCTCCGCGGATGAAAATCAGCCCCAGCATTTT
TRBD1,NA,TRBJ1-5,TRBV19,CASSTPGTADNQPQHF,TGTGCCAGTAGTACCCCCGGGACAGCGGACAATCAGCCCCAGCATTTT
TRBD1,NA,TRBJ2-3,TRBV7-3,CASSDRGRTDTQYF,TGTGCCAGCAGCGACAGGGGGCGGACAGATACGCAGTATTTT
TRBD1,NA,TRBJ1-2,TRBV5-1,CASSTLDRGVDGYTF,TGCGCCAGCAGCACCCTAGACAGGGGAGTTGATGGCTACACCTTC
TRBD1,once,TRBJ1-2,TRBV6-6,CASTATGGGYGYTF,TGTGCCAGCACCGCGACAGGGGGCGGCTATGGCTACACCTTC
TRBD1,NA,TRBJ1-1,TRBV29-1,CSVGTAFYTEAFF,TGCAGCGTAGGGACAGCTTTTTACACTGAAGCTTTCTTT
NA,NA,TRBJ2-7,TRBV11-2,CASSFSWETYEQYF,TGTGCCAGCAGCTTTAGCTGGGAGACCTACGAGCAGTACTTC
NA,NA,TRBJ1-6,TRBV25-1,CASSAGGVGRYSPLHF,TGTGCCAGCAGTGCAGGAGGTGTAGGTCGGTATTCACCCCTCCACTTT
TRBD2,NA,TRBJ2-7,TRBV5-1,CASSLAVTSVSSYEQYF,TGCGCCAGCAGCTTGGCCGTGACTAGCGTTAGCTCCTACGAGCAGTACTTC
NA,NA,TRBJ2-3,TRBV11-2,CASSLQISTDTQYF,TGTGCCAGCAGCTTACAGATTAGCACAGATACGCAGTATTTT
NA,NA,TRBJ2-3,TRBV5-6,CASTIRTGSTDTQYF,TGTGCCAGCACTATACGGACTGGCAGCACAGATACGCAGTATTTT
NA,once,TRBJ2-5,TRBV7-2,CASSSTREGTQYF,TGTGCCAGCAGCTCCACCCGGGAAGGGACCCAGTACTTC
TRBD1,NA,TRBJ2-1,TRBV25-1,CASTIRRDRGYEQFF,TGTGCCAGCACCATTAGGCGGGACAGGGGTTATGAGCAGTTCTTC
NA,once,TRBJ2-5,TRBV6-5,CASKAGNQETQYF,TGTGCCAGCAAGGCAGGGAACCAAGAGACCCAGTACTTC
NA,NA,TRBJ2-5,TRBV4-2,CASSQDSTTQYF,TGTGCCAGCAGCCAAGATTCGACTACCCAGTACTTC
NA,NA,TRBJ2-7,TRBV18,CASSPLAGRSDEQYF,TGTGCCAGCTCACCTCTCGCGGGGAGGTCTGACGAGCAGTACTTC
TRBD2,NA,TRBJ2-3,TRBV6-1,CASSFSGGTDTQYF,TGTGCCAGCAGCTTTAGCGGGGGCACAGATACGCAGTATTTT
TRBD1,few,TRBJ1-5,TRBV6-1,CASSELDRVYQPQHF,TGTGCCAGCAGTGAACTAGACAGGGTCTATCAGCCCCAGCATTTT
TRBD1,NA,TRBJ1-4,TRBV4-2,CASSQNRGLGGKLFF,TGTGCCAGCAGCCAGAACAGGGGGCTCGGTGGAAAACTGTTTTTT
TRBD2,NA,TRBJ2-7,TRBV7-8,CASSLGGDLSEQYF,TGTGCCAGCAGCCTGGGAGGGGACCTCTCCGAGCAGTACTTC
NA,NA,TRBJ2-7,TRBV25-1,CASSRTAGSYEQYF,TGTGCCAGCAGTCGGACGGCGGGCTCCTACGAGCAGTACTTC
TRBD2,NA,TRBJ2-4,TRBV2,CASRKERGGDIQYF,TGTGCCAGCAGGAAGGAGCGGGGGGGCGACATTCAGTACTTC
TRBD1,NA,TRBJ1-5,TRBV5-1,CASSTTGGLSQPQHF,TGCGCCAGCAGCACGACAGGGGGCTTGAGTCAGCCCCAGCATTTT
TRBD1,few,TRBJ1-1,TRBV27,CASSRRQGPYTEAFF,TGTGCCAGCAGTCGCCGACAGGGGCCCTACACTGAAGCTTTCTTT
TRBD1,NA,TRBJ2-7,TRBV29-1,CSGVGQGVGEQYF,TGCAGCGGCGTCGGACAGGGAGTAGGCGAGCAGTACTTC